This passage covers 24 T cell receptor beta chains from one sample sequenced in a study of cytomegalovirus exposure and HLA in healthy donors. Primers included in the PCR were 60 Vbeta and 13 Jbeta primers. The data were produced by immunoSEQ multiplex PCR, yet TCRdb's version contains in-frame clones alone and is incomplete. Among 150,000 to 200,000 clones listed, 81% were seen once. Source material: PBMCs. The receptors here all came from a man younger than 35 in good health and CMV-seronegative.

This clone appeared a few times. CDR3 bases: TGTGCCAGCAGTACCCGACAGGGGGGGTTAAATGAGCAGTTCTTC. Translated: CASSTRQGGLNEQFF. The J gene is TRBJ2-1, the V gene TRBV6-5; the match to TRBD1 covers 9 bases. V shed 5 bases and J 7 bases; nucleotides not matched to a gene: 9. Germline loops: CDR1 MNHEY, CDR2 SVGAGI. This CDR3 is built from 15 residues.

The chain employs TRBV27 and TRBJ2-2; 9 nucleotides align to TRBD2. The CDR3 runs to 17 residues. CDR1 MNHEY and CDR2 SMNVEV come from the germline V gene (reference sequence). The trim removed 1 base at V and 5 bases at J, leaving 8 bases unmatched. CDR3 protein: CASSLLDGGGATGELFF. The CDR3 region has the DNA TGTGCCAGCAGTTTATTGGATGGCGGGGGGGCGACCGGGGAGCTGTTTTTT.

This clone was detected a few times. This CDR3 is CASQQGAGYEQYF. Here the CDR3 DNA reads TGTGCCAGCCAACAGGGGGCGGGGTACGAGCAGTACTTC. The genes are TRBV6-1 and TRBJ2-7, with 9 bases lining up with TRBD1. Germline CDR1 and CDR2: MNHNS and SASEGT. The CDR3 covers 13 residues. After removal of 8 bases from V and 4 bases from J, the junction contained 6 bases not matched to a gene.

The chain links TRBV5-6 to TRBJ1-5; a weak D match, TRBD1 (5 bases). Germline-derived CDR1 and CDR2 are SGHDT and YYEEEE. V gave up 4 bases and J gave up 9 bases, with 23 bases separating them. This CDR3 contains 16 residues. In DNA, the CDR3 is TGTGCCAGCAGCCTTGGGGCAGGGCGGGAAGTATGGCCCCAGCATTTT. It translates to CASSLGAGREVWPQHF.

The CDR3 DNA sequence: TGTGCCCCACAGGCAAGGGGGCTTTGCTATAATTCACCCCTCCACTTT. It specifies CAPQARGLCYNSPLHF. This chain joins TRBV7-6 and TRBJ1-6, with TRBD1 matching 7 bases. The CDR3 consists of 16 residues. Germline values: CDR1 SGHVS, CDR2 FNYEAQ. V trimming: 11 bases; J trimming: 3 bases; junction bases outside the gene matches: 13.

The rearrangement joins TRBV6-5 to TRBJ2-7; TRBD1 agrees at 10 bases. Germline-derived CDR1 and CDR2 are MNHEY and SVGAGI. Trimming removed 2 bases from V and 4 bases from J; junction bases left unmatched: 8. The CDR3 totals 16 residues. The CDR3 nucleotides read TGTGCCAGCAGTTACACGGCGGGACAGGGGTGGTACGAGCAGTACTTC. Residues: CASSYTAGQGWYEQYF.

The chain uses TRBV4-1 and TRBJ2-5; 10 nucleotides match TRBD1. With 0 bases clipped from V and 4 bases from J, the junction kept 2 bases outside the gene matches. This CDR3 contains 15 residues. The V gene's germline CDR1 is MGHRA and CDR2 YSYEKL. The CDR3 reads CASSQEGDRGETQYF. For the CDR3, the DNA is TGCGCCAGCAGCCAAGAGGGGGACAGGGGAGAGACCCAGTACTTC.

The chain joins TRBV7-2 to TRBJ1-1; no reliable D call. Trimming stripped 0 bases from V and 4 bases from J, with 9 bases between. This CDR3 contains 14 residues. The germline V gene has CDR1 SGHTA and CDR2 FQGNSA. The CDR3 nucleotides read TGTGCCAGCAGCTTAGCGCTGGGCAGCACTGAAGCTTTCTTT. Translating gives CASSLALGSTEAFF.

This clone was seen a few times. This chain uses TRBV10-3 with TRBJ1-2; D uncertain. Looked up from germline, CDR1 is ENHRY and CDR2 is SYGVKD. V was pared by 0 bases and J by 8 bases, with 7 bases between. The CDR3 totals 12 residues. The CDR3 reads CAISESRKGYTF. For the CDR3, the DNA is TGTGCCATCAGTGAGTCGAGGAAGGGCTACACCTTC.

The gene calls are TRBV2 and TRBJ2-5; D not certain. The length of the CDR3 is 11 residues. Germline V gives CDR1 SNHLY, CDR2 FYNNEI. The ends were cut back, 6 bases at V and 3 bases at J, with 5 bases in the middle. The CDR3 region is CASREEETQYF. The CDR3 nucleotides read TGTGCCAGCAGAGAGGAAGAGACCCAGTACTTC.

In its sample, this clone was seen a few times. The chain has TRBV25-1 and TRBJ1-4; the D gene is possibly TRBD1 (5 bases). Germline V CDR1 and CDR2: MGHDK, SYGVNS. This CDR3 region has 14 residues. The germline V and J ends were trimmed by 3 bases and 11 bases, with 16 bases remaining between them. The CDR3 nucleotides are TGTGCCAGCAGTGACAGGAAACAGGTTGGGAAACTGTTTTTT. Amino acid sequence: CASSDRKQVGKLFF.

The chain has TRBV6-5 and TRBJ1-5, with TRBD1 matching over 8 bases. Germline assignment: CDR1 MNHEY and CDR2 SVGAGI. The V gene end was trimmed by 2 bases and the J gene end by 9 bases; junction bases not matched to a gene: 6. This CDR3 has 14 amino acids. This chain's CDR3 is CASSYGQGEGPQHF. The CDR3 nucleotides are TGTGCCAGCAGTTACGGACAGGGCGAGGGGCCCCAGCATTTT.

This clone showed up just a few times. The rearrangement uses TRBV27 and TRBJ2-4; possible D gene TRBD2, 6 bases. From germline, CDR1 is MNHEY and CDR2 SMNVEV (reference sequence). Trimming removed 3 bases at V and 8 bases at J, with 23 bases between. The CDR3 has 17 residues. The chain's CDR3 is CASSFNSGGILRDIQYF. The DNA of the CDR3 is TGTGCCAGCAGTTTTAACTCAGGCGGGATACTAAGGGACATTCAGTACTTC.

The rearrangement uses TRBV10-3 and TRBJ1-1; no reliable D call. The CDR3 has 14 amino acids. Germline assignment: CDR1 ENHRY and CDR2 SYGVKD. V was shortened by 2 bases and J by 4 bases, with 11 bases between the two germline ends. The CDR3, as DNA: TGTGCCATCAGTGAGAGGAGGGTTGCCACTGAAGCTTTCTTT. Residues: CAISERRVATEAFF.

Only one count was recorded for this clone. This chain connects TRBV19 to TRBJ2-2, with 10 positions matching TRBD2. The CDR3 loop spans 15 amino acids. V was clipped by 10 bases and J by 3 bases; unmatched bases: 8. Germline V gives CDR1 LNHDA, CDR2 SQIVND (reference sequence). The CDR3 DNA reads TGTGCCACCTCATCAGCGGGGGGGCACACCGGGGAGCTGTTTTTT. Its translation is CATSSAGGHTGELFF.

V is TRBV11-2 and J is TRBJ2-3, with 8 bases matching TRBD2. With V trimmed by 5 bases and J by 0 bases, 4 bases remained unmatched. This CDR3 comprises 15 residues. Germline CDR1 reads SGHAT; CDR2 reads FQNNGV. The CDR3 DNA follows: TGTGCCAGCAGCCTCACTAGCGGAAGCACAGATACGCAGTATTTT. Residues: CASSLTSGSTDTQYF. The variable domain in full, completed from reference TRBV11-2 and TRBJ2-3, reads EAGVAQSPRYKIIEKRQSVAFWCNPISGHATLYWYQQILGQGPKLLIQFQNNGVVDDSQLPKDRFSAERLKGVDSTLKIQPAKLEDSAVYLCASSLTSGSTDTQYFGPGTRLTVL.

The V and J genes are TRBV11-2 and TRBJ2-1, with 7 bases that match TRBD2. The CDR3 length is 12 residues. CDR1 and CDR2 (germline): SGHAT, FQNNGV. The J segment lost 12 bases and the V segment lost 5 bases, leaving 7 bases of the junction unmatched. CDR3 protein: CASSQGWEGQFF. In DNA, the CDR3 is TGTGCCAGCAGCCAGGGATGGGAGGGGCAGTTCTTC.

The rearrangement joins TRBV4-2 to TRBJ1-6; D not resolved. V was pared by 0 bases and J by 7 bases, with 7 bases between. Germline-derived CDR1 and CDR2 are LGHNA and YNFKEQ. The CDR3 contains 14 residues. CDR3 residues: CASSQEGRNSPLHF. CDR3 DNA sequence: TGTGCCAGCAGCCAAGAGGGCAGAAATTCACCCCTCCACTTT.

The V gene is TRBV2, the J gene TRBJ2-5; TRBD2 agrees at 11 bases. V shed 5 bases, J shed 2 bases, and the junction held 4 bases outside the gene matches. The germline CDR1 and CDR2 sequences are SNHLY and FYNNEI. The CDR3 has 15 amino acids. The CDR3 region has the DNA TGTGCCAGCAGTCCGGGACTAGCGGCACAAGAGACCCAGTACTTC. Protein sequence: CASSPGLAAQETQYF.

The chain joins TRBV10-3 to TRBJ2-1; 14 nucleotides align to TRBD2. The V gene end was trimmed by 8 bases and the J gene end by 9 bases; junction bases not matched to a gene: 9. The CDR3 is 15 residues long. The germline CDR1 and CDR2 sequences are ENHRY and SYGVKD. CDR3 sequence: CAIGGLAGVSGEQFF. DNA for the CDR3: TGTGCCATCGGGGGACTAGCGGGAGTTTCGGGTGAGCAGTTCTTC.

The rearrangement uses TRBV2 and TRBJ1-1; 8 positions agree with TRBD1. This CDR3 comprises 16 residues. Germline-derived CDR1 and CDR2 are SNHLY and FYNNEI. V was pared by 7 bases and J by 0 bases, with 10 bases of the junction left unmatched. CDR3 DNA: TGTGCCAGCACGGAAGGACAGGGAAGTCTGAACACTGAAGCTTTCTTT. It yields the protein CASTEGQGSLNTEAFF.

This clone came up a few times. The CDR3 DNA reads TGCGCCAGCAGCCACCCGGGACTAGCGGGGGGGGCTAGCCGAGAGACCCAGTACTTC. As protein: CASSHPGLAGGASRETQYF. The rearrangement joins TRBV4-1 to TRBJ2-5; 16 positions agree with TRBD2. The CDR3 runs 19 residues. Germline values: CDR1 MGHRA, CDR2 YSYEKL. V gave up 3 bases and J gave up 4 bases; unmatched junction bases: 11.

This chain joins TRBV28 and TRBJ1-1; 7 positions match TRBD1. CDR1 is MDHEN, CDR2 SYDVKM, per germline. The CDR3 totals 14 residues. The V and J ends lost 6 bases and 1 base, in that order; junction bases with no gene match: 5. CDR3 bases: TGTGCCAGCAGGGAGGGACAGACGAACACTGAAGCTTTCTTT. Amino acid sequence: CASREGQTNTEAFF.

The chain joins TRBV2 to TRBJ2-3; D may be TRBD2 (6 bases). Per germline, CDR1 SNHLY and CDR2 FYNNEI. V dropped 8 bases and J dropped 4 bases, with 19 bases sitting between them. The CDR3 covers 15 residues. In DNA form, the CDR3 reads TGTGCCAGCCTGCCGGGGGAACCGGAGGCAGATACGCAGTATTTT. Protein product: CASLPGEPEADTQYF.